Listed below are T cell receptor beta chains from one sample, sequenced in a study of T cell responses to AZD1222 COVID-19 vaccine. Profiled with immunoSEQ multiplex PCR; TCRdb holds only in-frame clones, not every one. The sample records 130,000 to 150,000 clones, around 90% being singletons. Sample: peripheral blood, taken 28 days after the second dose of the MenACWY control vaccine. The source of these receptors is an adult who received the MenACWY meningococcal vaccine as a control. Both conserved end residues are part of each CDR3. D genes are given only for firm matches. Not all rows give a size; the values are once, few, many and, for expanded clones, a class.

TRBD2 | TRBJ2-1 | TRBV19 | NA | TGTGCCAGTAGTATCAAAAATAGCGGGAGTTCCTTCTTC | CASSIKNSGSSFF
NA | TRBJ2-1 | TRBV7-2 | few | TGTGCCAGCAGCCCCGACTCGGGGAGGTCCAATGAGCAGTTCTTC | CASSPDSGRSNEQFF
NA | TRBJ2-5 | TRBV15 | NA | TGTGCCACCAGCAGAGATCCGGGGGCCGAGACCCAGTACTTC | CATSRDPGAETQYF
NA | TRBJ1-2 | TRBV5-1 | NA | TGCGCCAGCAGCTCTAGAGGGTGGTCTCCCTATGGCTACACCTTC | CASSSRGWSPYGYTF
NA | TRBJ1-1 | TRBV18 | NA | TGTGCCAGCTCACAGGGGTCAAACACTGAAGCTTTCTTT | CASSQGSNTEAFF
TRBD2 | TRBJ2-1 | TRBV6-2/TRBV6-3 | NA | TGTGCCAGCAGCCCTTTGAGGGGACGACTAGCGGGCAATGAGCAGTTCTTC | CASSPLRGRLAGNEQFF
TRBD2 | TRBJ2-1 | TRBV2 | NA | TGTGCCAGTACTACTAGCGGCCCTAGGACACAGCAGTTCTTC | CASTTSGPRTQQFF
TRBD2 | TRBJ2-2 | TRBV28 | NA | TGTGCCAGCATCCTCCCCGGGGGGGCCGGGGAGCTGTTTTTT | CASILPGGAGELFF
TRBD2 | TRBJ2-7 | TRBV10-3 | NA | TGTGCCATCAGTGGATCCCAGCGGGGCTACGAGCAGTACTTC | CAISGSQRGYEQYF
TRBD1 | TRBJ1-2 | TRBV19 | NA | TGTGCCAGTACCCCCCGGACAGGGATGGAGTTCTTTAACTATGGCTACACCTTC | CASTPRTGMEFFNYGYTF
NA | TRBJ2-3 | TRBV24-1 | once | TGTGCCACCAGTGAGGGGCGGGGATACACAGATACGCAGTATTTT | CATSEGRGYTDTQYF
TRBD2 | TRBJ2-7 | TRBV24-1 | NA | TGTGCCACCAGTGATCTTGGGAGGGCCTACGAGCAGTACTTC | CATSDLGRAYEQYF
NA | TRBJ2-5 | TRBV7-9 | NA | TGTGCCAGCAGCTTCAGGGATTCTTGGACCCAGTACTTC | CASSFRDSWTQYF
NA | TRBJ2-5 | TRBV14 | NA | TGTGCCAGCAGCCCGTCCTCGTCGAGTAGGACAGAGACCCAGTACTTC | CASSPSSSSRTETQYF
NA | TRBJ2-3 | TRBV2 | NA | TGTGCCAGCAGTGAGGACAGAAGCACAGATACGCAGTATTTT | CASSEDRSTDTQYF
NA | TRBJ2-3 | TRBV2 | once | TGTGCCAGCAGTGAAGGGAGGGTGAACAGGGGAGGATGGACAGATACGCAGTATTTT | CASSEGRVNRGGWTDTQYF
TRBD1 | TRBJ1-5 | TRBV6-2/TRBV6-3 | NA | TGTGCCAGCAGCTCGGGACAGGGCTACCAGCCCCAGCATTTT | CASSSGQGYQPQHF
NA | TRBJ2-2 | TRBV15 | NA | TGTGCCACCAGCGCAGGGAGGACAATGGGCTGGGAGCTGTTTTTT | CATSAGRTMGWELFF
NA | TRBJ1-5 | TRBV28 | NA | TGTGCCAGCAGTTTAGGGGGGCAGGGCAATCAGCCCCAGCATTTT | CASSLGGQGNQPQHF
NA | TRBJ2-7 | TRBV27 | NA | TGTGCCAGCGGGCCCAGGGGAAGGTACGAGCAGTACTTC | CASGPRGRYEQYF
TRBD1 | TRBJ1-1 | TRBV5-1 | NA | TGCGCCAGCAGCTTATCCAAGTCCAGGTTGCAGGGGGCGACTGAAGCTTTCTTT | CASSLSKSRLQGATEAFF
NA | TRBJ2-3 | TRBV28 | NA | TGTGCCAGCAGTTTTCACAGGAATACGCAGTATTTT | CASSFHRNTQYF
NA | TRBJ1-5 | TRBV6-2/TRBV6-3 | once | TGTGCCAGCAGTTATTCAGGGGCGAGGAGCAATCAGCCCCAGCATTTT | CASSYSGARSNQPQHF
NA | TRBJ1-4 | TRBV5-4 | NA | TGTGCCAGCAGCCCAGCGGGGGGGGCCTCTAATGAAAAACTGTTTTTT | CASSPAGGASNEKLFF
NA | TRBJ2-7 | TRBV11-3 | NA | TGTGCCAGCAGCTTAGACAGACAACTCTCCTACGAGCAGTACTTC | CASSLDRQLSYEQYF
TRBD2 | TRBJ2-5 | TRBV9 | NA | TGTGCCAGCAGCGTAGGTCTTCTAGCGGGAGGAGAGACCCAGTACTTC | CASSVGLLAGGETQYF
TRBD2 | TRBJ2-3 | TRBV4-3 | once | TGCGCCAGCAGCCAAGGGGCGGGGGGCACAGATACGCAGTATTTT | CASSQGAGGTDTQYF
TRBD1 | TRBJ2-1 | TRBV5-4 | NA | TGTGCCAGCAGCTCTACAGGGGACTCCTACAATGAGCAGTTCTTC | CASSSTGDSYNEQFF
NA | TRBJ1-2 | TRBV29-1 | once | TGCAGCGTTGACTCCAGGGATAACTATGGCTACACCTTC | CSVDSRDNYGYTF
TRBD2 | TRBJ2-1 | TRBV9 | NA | TGTGCCAGCAGCGTAGTGACTAGCGGGGGATACAATGAGCAGTTCTTC | CASSVVTSGGYNEQFF
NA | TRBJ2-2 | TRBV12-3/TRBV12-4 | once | TGTGCCAGCACCTCCTGGTCCAACGGGGAGCTGTTTTTT | CASTSWSNGELFF
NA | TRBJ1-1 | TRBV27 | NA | TGTGCCAGCAGGAGACGGGAGGGCACTGAAGCTTTCTTT | CASRRREGTEAFF
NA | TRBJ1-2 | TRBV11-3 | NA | TGTGCCAGCAGCCTGGAGACAGGAAACTATGGCTACACCTTC | CASSLETGNYGYTF
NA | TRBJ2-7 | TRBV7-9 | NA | TGTGCCAGCAGCTCAACGGCCTCCTACGAGCAGTACTTC | CASSSTASYEQYF
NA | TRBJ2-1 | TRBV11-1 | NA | TGTGCCAGCAGGGGTTCCTACAATGAGCAGTTCTTC | CASRGSYNEQFF
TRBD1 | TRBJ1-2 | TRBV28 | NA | TGTGCCAGCAGTACGAGACAGGGCCCCGTCTATGGCTACACCTTC | CASSTRQGPVYGYTF
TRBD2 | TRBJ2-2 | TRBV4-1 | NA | TGCGCCAGCAGCCCGGGACTAGCGGGAGGAGGGGGCACCGGGGAGCTGTTTTTT | CASSPGLAGGGGTGELFF
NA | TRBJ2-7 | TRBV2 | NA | TGTGCCAGCAGCGCCGGGACGGGCTCCTACGAGCAGTACTTC | CASSAGTGSYEQYF
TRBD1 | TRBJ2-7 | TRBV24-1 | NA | TGTGCCACCAGTGACCCCACAGGGGACCAGGAGCAGTACTTC | CATSDPTGDQEQYF
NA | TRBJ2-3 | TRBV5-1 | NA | TGCGCCAGCAGTTCAGTGGGCCCCGGTCCCGATACGCAGTATTTT | CASSSVGPGPDTQYF
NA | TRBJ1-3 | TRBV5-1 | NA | TGCGCCAGCAGCTTCGGTTCCGGGGTTGGAAACACCATATATTTT | CASSFGSGVGNTIYF
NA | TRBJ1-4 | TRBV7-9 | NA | TGTGCCAGCACCCCGGGGCTCCCGGGCGAAAAACTGTTTTTT | CASTPGLPGEKLFF
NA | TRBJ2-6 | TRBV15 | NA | TGTGCCACCAGCAGACACTATTCCGGAGCCTCTGGGGCCAACGTCCTGACTTTC | CATSRHYSGASGANVLTF
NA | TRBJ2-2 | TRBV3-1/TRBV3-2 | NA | TGTGCCAGCAGCGCACGCCTCAGTTCAGAAAACACCGGGGAGCTGTTTTTT | CASSARLSSENTGELFF
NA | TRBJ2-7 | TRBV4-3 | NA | TGCGCCAGCAGCCCCTCGAACTCCCCCTACGAGCAGTACTTC | CASSPSNSPYEQYF
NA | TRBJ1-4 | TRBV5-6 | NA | TGTGCCAGCAGCTTATCGGAGAGGAATGAAAAACTGTTTTTT | CASSLSERNEKLFF
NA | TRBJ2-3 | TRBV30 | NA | TGTGCCTGGAGGGACTACGGGACGCAGTATTTT | CAWRDYGTQYF
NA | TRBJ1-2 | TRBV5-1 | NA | TGCGCCAGCAGCTTGAACCAGGATGACTATGGCTACACCTTC | CASSLNQDDYGYTF
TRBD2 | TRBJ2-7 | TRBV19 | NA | TGTGCCAGTAGTACGGGACTAGCGGGAGGAGGGTACGAGCAGTACTTC | CASSTGLAGGGYEQYF